The rows below give T cell receptor beta chains drawn from one sample of a study of blood T cells in healthy people across ages. TCRdb analysed the 5' RACE reads with MiXCR anew, one entry per CDR3 protein. Of roughly 1.9 million distinct CDR3 sequences in the sample, roughly two fifths were seen once. The sequenced sample was blood. The receptors shown here come from a human donor in good health. Each CDR3 is given with its conserved first and last residue. The D gene is left open where the match is weak. Clone size appears in some rows only: once, few, many, or a class for an expanded clone.

>.|TRBV4-1|TRBJ2-3|TRBD2
TGCGCCAGCAGCCAAGAAAGGCGGGCTAGCGGGGGGGCCGGTACAGATACGCAGTATTTT
CASSQERRASGGAGTDTQYF
>.|TRBV12-3/TRBV12-4|TRBJ1-6|.
TGTGCCAGCAGTTTGGACATATCCCTCCACTTT
CASSLDISLHF
>.|TRBV20-1|TRBJ1-5|.
TGCAGTGCTAGACTCCCAGGGGATCTGCAGCCCCAGCATTTT
CSARLPGDLQPQHF
>many|TRBV20-1|TRBJ2-1|.
TGCAGTGCTAGACACGGCAATGAGCAGTTCTTC
CSARHGNEQFF
>.|TRBV6-1|TRBJ2-1|TRBD2
TGTGCCATAAAGCGGGGGGGCCTCGATGAGCAGTTCTTC
CAIKRGGLDEQFF
>.|TRBV20-1|TRBJ2-3|.
TGCAGTGCTCCAGTCAGTCCTAGCACAGATACGCAGTATTTT
CSAPVSPSTDTQYF
>few|TRBV5-6|TRBJ1-2|.
TGTGCCAGCAGCGCCGGCCCGGGGTTCAATGGCTACACCTTC
CASSAGPGFNGYTF
>.|TRBV5-5|TRBJ2-4|.
TGTGCCAGCAGCCCCGTCCCGACTAATGCAGACATTCAGTACTTC
CASSPVPTNADIQYF
>few|TRBV20-1|TRBJ2-3|TRBD2
TGCAGTGCACCCAGCGGGGGGCGCACAGATACGCAGTATTTT
CSAPSGGRTDTQYF
>.|TRBV6-5|TRBJ2-3|TRBD2
TGTGCCAGCAGTTACTCCGGACTAGCGGGGAGCACAGATACGCAGTATTTT
CASSYSGLAGSTDTQYF
>.|TRBV4-2|TRBJ1-2|.
TGTGCCAGCAGCCAAGCTGGCGGTTACTACACCTTC
CASSQAGGYYTF
>.|TRBV20-1|TRBJ2-3|.
TGCAGTGCTAGAGATGGTCTAGCCTTCACAGATACGCAGTATTTT
CSARDGLAFTDTQYF
>.|TRBV28|TRBJ1-2|.
TGTGCCAGCAGTTTGCTCAGGGTCGCTAACTATGGCTACACCTTC
CASSLLRVANYGYTF
>few|TRBV7-1|TRBJ2-7|.
TGTGCCAGCAGCTCGCGCGGGGTGGACGAGCAGTACTTC
CASSSRGVDEQYF
>.|TRBV18|TRBJ1-5|.
TGTGCCAGCTCACCAGACTATACTCAGCCCCAGCATTTT
CASSPDYTQPQHF
>.|TRBV12-3/TRBV12-4|TRBJ1-2|.
TGTGCCAGCAGTTTCGATAGGCAAAATTCAGGCTACACCTTC
CASSFDRQNSGYTF
>once|TRBV20-1|TRBJ1-2|TRBD1
TGCAGTGCTGGGAAGGTTCCGGGACAGGGTGGTGGCTACACCTTC
CSAGKVPGQGGGYTF
>.|TRBV7-9|TRBJ1-1|.
TGTGCCAGCAGTCAACAGTACACTGAAGCTTTCTTT
CASSQQYTEAFF
>.|TRBV6-2/TRBV6-3|TRBJ2-6|TRBD2
TGTGCCAGCTGTGTGCGGGGGGCATCCTCTGGGGCCAACGTCCTGACTTTC
CASCVRGASSGANVLTF
>.|TRBV9|TRBJ1-4|TRBD1
TGTGCCAGCAGCGCGACAGGGGCCCGGGGGGAAAAACTGTTTTTT
CASSATGARGEKLFF
>few|TRBV29-1|TRBJ1-1|.
TGCAGCGTTGCTAATCGTCATTCGGAGAACACTGAAGCTTTCTTT
CSVANRHSENTEAFF
>.|TRBV5-1|TRBJ1-6|TRBD1
TGCGCCAGCAGCTTGGCGGACAGGTCAGGTTCACCCCTCCACTTT
CASSLADRSGSPLHF
>.|TRBV15|TRBJ1-5|.
TGTGCCACCAGCAGAGGGGGAGGAAGCAATCAGCCCCAGCATTTT
CATSRGGGSNQPQHF
>.|TRBV7-2|TRBJ1-1|.
TGTGCCAGCAGCTTACCACGGGACCCCCAACGAGGCACTGAAGCTTTCTTT
CASSLPRDPQRGTEAFF
>few|TRBV10-3|TRBJ2-1|TRBD2
TGTGCCATCAGAGAACGGCGGGAGGACCATGAGCAGTTCTTC
CAIRERREDHEQFF
>.|TRBV5-1|TRBJ1-1|.
TGCGCCAGCAGCTTGGTGCAGGGGTGGAAGACTGAAGCTTTCTTT
CASSLVQGWKTEAFF
>.|TRBV29-1|TRBJ1-5|TRBD1
TGCAGCGTTGGGGGGACAGGGCTTCAGCCCCAGCATTTT
CSVGGTGLQPQHF
>.|TRBV6-6|TRBJ2-7|TRBD2
TGTGCCAGCACCGTAGGCGGGGGGCTCACCTACGAGCAGTACTTC
CASTVGGGLTYEQYF
>few|TRBV2|TRBJ1-2|TRBD1
TGTGCCAGCAGCAGGGGGCGACCCTATGGCTACACCTTC
CASSRGRPYGYTF
>.|TRBV6-5|TRBJ2-7|.
TGTGCCAGCAGTCACTCGGACGGAGCCTACGAGCAGTACTTC
CASSHSDGAYEQYF
>.|TRBV20-1|TRBJ1-2|.
TGCAGGGGGTTGGGGGGCGACTATGGCTACACCTTC
CRGLGGDYGYTF
>.|TRBV7-2|TRBJ1-2|.
TGTGCCAGCAGCCTCCCGAGCCACGGGGCGTCCACCTTC
CASSLPSHGASTF
>.|TRBV6-2/TRBV6-3|TRBJ2-1|TRBD2
TGTGCCAGCGGCCTTTCGGGGGGAACCTACAATGAGCAGTTCTTC
CASGLSGGTYNEQFF
>.|TRBV5-4|TRBJ2-1|.
TGTGCCAGCAGCTTGGACCAGGGTGTTGCGTTCTTC
CASSLDQGVAFF
>.|TRBV10-3|TRBJ2-5|TRBD1
TGTGCCATCAGTGGGCCTATCGTTGGGACAGGGAGGGAGGCCCAGTACTTC
CAISGPIVGTGREAQYF
>.|TRBV28|TRBJ2-1|.
TGTGCCAGCCACTTGGGGGGGACAGCGGGGGCGAATGAGCAGTTCTTC
CASHLGGTAGANEQFF
>.|TRBV5-1|TRBJ1-2|.
TGCGCCAGCAGCTTGGATGCCGGACAGTTCTATGGCTACACCTTC
CASSLDAGQFYGYTF